The clone carrying this T cell receptor (beta chain) was seen once. The data were taken from a study of blood T cell repertoires in COVID-19. Study-wide context: COVID-19 samples collected from the United States, Italy and Spain covered acute and convalescent phases.

CDR1 and CDR2 from the germline V gene are SGHNT and YENEEA. V lost 2 bases to trimming and J lost 4 bases, with 14 bases between them. The CDR3 spans 16 residues. Profiled with immunoSEQ multiplex PCR; TCRdb holds only in-frame clones, not every one. Among about 120,000 clones, roughly 88% were seen once, and the ten largest hold approximately 4.3%. This TCR was recovered from a man aged 40-49 years with acute or convalescent COVID-19. V is TRBV11-3 and J is TRBJ2-2; TRBD1 might be the D (5 bases). The source material was peripheral blood. CDR3 sequence: CASSLRRGSGTGELFF. The DNA for the CDR3 is TGTGCCAGCAGCTTAAGAAGGGGCTCAGGCACCGGGGAGCTGTTTTTT.